These 32 T cell receptor beta chains share one sample of origin, sequenced in a study of T-cell memory formation after mild COVID-19 (dated by TCRdb to about 2021). The library relied on 5' RACE. Sequenced using an Illumina NovaSeq 6000. TCRdb cleaned the public reads at Q25 with fastp, built clones with MiXCR and kept in-frame beta chains. Identical CDR3 proteins give one entry, which carries the most common genes and DNA. In this sample the table shows 45,000 to 50,000 distinct CDR3 sequences, 7.3% of which occur a single time. The top ten clonotypes cover more than 1.3% of the sample. The sequencing input was PBMCs or a T cell subset sorted from them (not recorded which). The source is a young man who had mild COVID-19 (a few samples of this study predate the infection). The sample titles of this study are shuffled in the database, so cell type and time point are left out; the donor was told from shared clones.

In this sample, this clonotype turned up a few times. The chain joins TRBV7-2 to TRBJ1-2; D unclear. The germline CDR1 and CDR2 sequences are SGHTA and FQGNSA. The CDR3 spans 12 residues. The V end lost 2 bases, the J end lost 4 bases, and 5 bases lay between the germline ends. As DNA, the CDR3 is TGTGCCAGCAGCTTACGGACCTATGGCTACACCTTC. Protein sequence: CASSLRTYGYTF. Variable domain in full (rest from reference TRBV7-2 and TRBJ1-2): GAGVSQSPSNKVTEKGKDVELRCDPISGHTALYWYRQSLGQGLEFLIYFQGNSAPDKSGLPSDRFSAERTGGSVSTLTIQRTQQEDSAVYLCASSLRTYGYTFGSGTRLTVV.

The chain recombines TRBV19 with TRBJ1-2; a possible D gene is TRBD1 (5 bases). The CDR3 has 16 residues. The germline CDR1 and CDR2 sequences are LNHDA and SQIVND (reference sequence). Trimming removed 7 bases at V and 3 bases at J, with 21 bases between. Written as DNA, the CDR3 is TGTGCCAGTAACACCGGCCGGGACCGGCGGGACTATGGCTACACCTTC. Translating it yields CASNTGRDRRDYGYTF.

This clonotype showed up just a few times. The rearrangement joins TRBV3-1 to TRBJ2-1; TRBD1 or TRBD2 may be the D gene (5 bases each). Germline assignment: CDR1 LGHDT and CDR2 YNNKEL (reference sequence). This CDR3 region has 15 residues. Between the trimmed V and J ends, which lost 4 bases and 7 bases, there was a span of 17 bases. CDR3 in amino acids: CASSRAGRGRNEQFF. CDR3 bases: TGTGCCAGCAGCCGTGCGGGCCGGGGCAGAAATGAGCAGTTCTTC.

This clonotype has only a few counts. This rearrangement joins TRBV28 to TRBJ2-2, with 9 nucleotides matching TRBD1. V lost 4 bases, J lost 7 bases, and 10 bases stayed unmatched. Germline CDR1 MDHEN, CDR2 SYDVKM. The CDR3 totals 16 residues. CDR3 DNA sequence: TGTGCCAGCAGTTCGCGAGGGACAGGGTTTGACGGGGAGCTGTTTTTT. Amino acid sequence: CASSSRGTGFDGELFF.

The V and J genes are TRBV29-1 and TRBJ2-1; tentatively, D is TRBD1 or TRBD2 (5 bases each). V lost 4 bases and J lost 0, with 10 bases in between. The CDR3 spans 14 residues. CDR1 and CDR2 from the germline V gene are SQVTM and ANQGSEA. The CDR3 DNA is TGCAGCGTTGGAGGGGCAAGCTCCTACAATGAGCAGTTCTTC. Its translation is CSVGGASSYNEQFF.

This clonotype occurred many times. The chain is built from TRBV20-1 and TRBJ2-1, with TRBD2 matching 7 bases. The CDR3 has 15 amino acids. V was clipped by 3 bases and J by 0 bases; unmatched bases: 5. In germline, CDR1 is DFQATT, CDR2 SNEGSKA (reference sequence). CDR3 sequence: CSARPLAVSYNEQFF. Here the CDR3 DNA reads TGCAGTGCTAGGCCCCTAGCGGTCTCCTACAATGAGCAGTTCTTC.

This clonotype occurred many times. V and J are TRBV7-2 and TRBJ2-7; the D is unclear. Germline CDR1 reads SGHTA; CDR2 reads FQGNSA. The V end was cut by 0 bases, the J end by 7 bases, with 10 bases between. The CDR3 runs 13 residues. The chain's CDR3 is CASSLAGLGEQYV. The CDR3 nucleotides are TGTGCCAGCAGCTTAGCAGGGTTGGGGGAGCAGTACGTC.

The rearrangement joins TRBV6-1 to TRBJ2-1, with 9 bases matching TRBD2. Germline V lookup: CDR1 MNHNS, CDR2 SASEGT. V was clipped by 1 base and J by 5 bases; unmatched bases: 3. The CDR3 totals 15 residues. CDR3: CASSEVAGGDNEQFF. The CDR3 DNA reads as TGTGCCAGCAGTGAAGTTGCGGGGGGGGACAATGAGCAGTTCTTC.

In this sample, this clonotype turned up many times. The chain carries TRBV5-4 and TRBJ1-1; D uncertain. Germline lookup yields CDR1 SGHNT and CDR2 YYREEE (reference sequence). The CDR3 consists of 13 residues. Deletions cut 4 bases from V and 6 bases from J, with 13 bases between. The CDR3: CASSPGLAAEAFF. In nucleotides, the CDR3 is TGTGCCAGCAGCCCGGGCCTGGCCGCTGAAGCTTTCTTT.

This clonotype occurred a few times. The chain has TRBV2 and TRBJ1-1; 10 bases fit TRBD1. Germline V gives CDR1 SNHLY, CDR2 FYNNEI. The CDR3 loop spans 15 amino acids. J was trimmed by 2 bases and V by 6 bases; bases with no gene match: 6. The CDR3, as DNA: TGTGCCAGCAGCGGACAGGGGGTGGAAAACACTGAAGCTTTCTTT. Its translation: CASSGQGVENTEAFF.

In DNA form, the CDR3 reads TGCGCCAGCAAGGGGGGCCTTGGCTACACCTTC. It codes for CASKGGLGYTF. The chain uses TRBV4-1 and TRBJ1-2, with D tentatively TRBD1 (6 bases). CDR3 length: 11 amino acids. Germline V gene lookup returns CDR1 MGHRA and CDR2 YSYEKL. V shed 7 bases and J shed 7 bases, with 10 bases lying between them.

The CDR3 reads CATSTDRGHGKYIQYF. As DNA, the CDR3 is TGTGCCACCAGTACGGACAGGGGGCATGGTAAATACATTCAGTACTTC. J is TRBJ2-4 and V is TRBV24-1; 11 bases are a match to TRBD1. The CDR3 is made up of 16 amino acids. The V and J ends lost 6 bases and 8 bases, in that order; junction bases with no gene match: 11. CDR1 KGHDR and CDR2 SFDVKD come from the germline V gene.

This chain joins TRBV7-9 and TRBJ1-6; 9 bases fit TRBD1. Losses at the gene ends were 5 bases for V and 4 bases for J; bases not matched to a gene: 9. Germline CDR1 and CDR2: SEHNR and FQNEAQ (reference sequence). The CDR3 consists of 17 residues. The CDR3 region is CASSKIQGADYNSPLHF. The CDR3 DNA reads TGTGCCAGCAGCAAGATACAGGGGGCTGATTATAATTCACCCCTCCACTTT. The complete variable domain, with remaining parts taken from reference TRBV7-9 and TRBJ1-6, reads DTGVSQNPRHKITKRGQNVTFRCDPISEHNRLYWYRQTLGQGPEFLTYFQNEAQLEKSRLLSDRFSAERPKGSFSTLEIQRTEQGDSAMYLCASSKIQGADYNSPLHFGNGTRLTVT.

This clonotype has a count of ten or more. The chain is built from TRBV7-2 and TRBJ2-2, with TRBD1 matching 8 bases. Trimming removed 3 bases from V and 4 bases from J; junction bases left unmatched: 4. CDR1 and CDR2 (germline): SGHTA, FQGNSA. This CDR3 contains 15 residues. The CDR3 nucleotides are TGTGCCAGCAGCTTGGGACAGGCGACCACCGGGGAGCTGTTTTTT. As protein: CASSLGQATTGELFF.

The chain is built from TRBV7-9 and TRBJ1-6; D ambiguous. CDR3 length equals 12 residues. V was pared by 5 bases and J by 8 bases, with 7 bases between. Germline values: CDR1 SEHNR, CDR2 FQNEAQ (reference sequence). In DNA form, the CDR3 reads TGTGCCAGCAGCGCTCAGGATTCACCCCTCCACTTT. Residues: CASSAQDSPLHF.

Ten or more counts support this clonotype. The chain recombines TRBV5-1 with TRBJ2-5; TRBD2 matches at 8 bases. The CDR3 is made up of 14 amino acids. V lost 4 bases, J lost 4 bases, and 6 bases stayed unmatched. The germline V gene has CDR1 SGHRS and CDR2 YFSETQ. In nucleotides, the CDR3 is TGCGCCAGCAGCCTCGGGGGGGCATCAGAGACCCAGTACTTC. It specifies CASSLGGASETQYF.

This clonotype occurred a few times. The J gene is TRBJ1-1, the V gene TRBV5-1, with D hard to call. V dropped 4 bases and J dropped 0 bases, with 10 bases sitting between them. Per germline, CDR1 SGHRS and CDR2 YFSETQ. The length of the CDR3 is 14 residues. CDR3 region: CASSIRRLNTEAFF. CDR3 DNA: TGCGCCAGCAGCATACGGAGATTGAACACTGAAGCTTTCTTT.

The chain is built from TRBV7-2 and TRBJ2-5; weak D call: TRBD2 (5 bases). V was cut by 3 bases and J by 3 bases, with 11 bases left in between. Germline CDR1 SGHTA, CDR2 FQGNSA. The CDR3 spans 14 residues. CDR3 in amino acids: CASSFNGIEETQYF. CDR3 nucleotide sequence: TGTGCCAGCAGCTTCAACGGGATTGAAGAGACCCAGTACTTC.

This clonotype was recorded at least ten times. The chain has TRBV12-3 or TRBV12-4 and TRBJ1-1, with 8 bases lining up with TRBD1. The V gene end was trimmed by 7 bases and the J gene end by 4 bases; junction bases not matched to a gene: 8. The CDR3 contains 14 residues. This chain's CDR3 is CASISGGGSTEAFF. CDR3 DNA: TGTGCCAGCATTTCAGGGGGCGGGAGCACTGAAGCTTTCTTT.

The chain employs TRBV6-6 and TRBJ2-1; D perhaps matches TRBD2 (5 bases). The germline V gene encodes CDR1 MNHNY and CDR2 SVGAGI (reference sequence). Trimming stripped 2 bases from V and 4 bases from J, with 18 bases between. The CDR3 consists of 17 residues. CDR3 DNA sequence: TGTGCCAGCAGTTACGGGTATTCGGGATACGGGTACAATGAGCAGTTCTTC. It codes for CASSYGYSGYGYNEQFF.

The V call is TRBV19, the J call TRBJ1-2; no firm D call. V was cut by 6 bases and J by 11 bases, with 19 bases left in between. The germline V gene has CDR1 LNHDA and CDR2 SQIVND (reference sequence). This CDR3 spans 13 amino acids. The CDR3: CASSPGRERRYTF. CDR3 DNA sequence: TGTGCCAGTAGCCCCGGAAGGGAGAGGAGGTACACCTTC.

This clonotype has just a few counts. CDR3 residues: CASSLQQNTEAFF. In DNA, the CDR3 is TGTGCCAGCAGCCTCCAACAAAACACTGAAGCTTTCTTT. The chain recombines TRBV7-2 with TRBJ1-1; no clear D. The V end lost 5 bases, the J end lost 2 bases, and 9 bases lay between the germline ends. The CDR3 runs to 13 residues. Per the germline V gene, CDR1 is SGHTA and CDR2 is FQGNSA.

This clonotype has a count of ten or more. The chain links TRBV5-1 to TRBJ2-5, with TRBD1 matching over 7 bases. The CDR3 is made up of 14 amino acids. Germline V gives CDR1 SGHRS, CDR2 YFSETQ. With V trimmed by 6 bases and J by 3 bases, 8 bases remained unmatched. This CDR3 reads CASTPGQPKETQYF. The CDR3 DNA follows: TGCGCCAGCACCCCGGGACAGCCCAAAGAGACCCAGTACTTC.

V gene TRBV4-1 combines with J gene TRBJ1-4; TRBD1 is a possible D gene (5 bases). Trimming cost V 0 bases and J 8 bases, with 16 bases left between them. The CDR3 contains 16 residues. Per the germline V gene, CDR1 is MGHRA and CDR2 is YSYEKL. The CDR3 nucleotides are TGCGCCAGCAGCCAAGATCGCACGGGGGAAGGAGAAAAACTGTTTTTT. Translation gives CASSQDRTGEGEKLFF.

Ten or more counts support this clonotype. In DNA form, the CDR3 reads TGTGCCAGCAGCCTGGGGGCCGCCAACAATGAGCAGTTCTTC. Its translation is CASSLGAANNEQFF. This chain joins TRBV7-8 and TRBJ2-1; TRBD1 might be the D (6 bases). The V end was cut by 5 bases, the J end by 5 bases, with 13 bases between. Germline V gene sequence: CDR1 SGHVS, CDR2 FQNEAQ. The CDR3 sequence is 14 residues long.

This clonotype was picked up many times. The chain has TRBV5-1 and TRBJ2-7, with TRBD1 as a possible D gene (7 bases). CDR3 size: 15 residues. Germline V gene sequence: CDR1 SGHRS, CDR2 YFSETQ. V lost 5 bases and J 4 bases, leaving 19 bases between the germline ends. In DNA form, the CDR3 reads TGCGCCAGCAGTCTGGGGCCAGGGGGGTTGTACGAGCAGTACGTC. Its translation: CASSLGPGGLYEQYV.

This clonotype was recorded at least ten times. In DNA form, the CDR3 reads TGTGCCAGCAGCTTAGCGACGGGGCGCCACAATGAGCAGTTCTTC. This codes for CASSLATGRHNEQFF. V usage is TRBV7-9 and J usage is TRBJ2-1; D is tentatively TRBD1 or TRBD2 (5 bases each). The CDR3 sequence is 15 residues long. Germline assignment: CDR1 SEHNR and CDR2 FQNEAQ (reference sequence). Trimming stripped 0 bases from V and 5 bases from J, with 11 bases between.

There are many counts of this clonotype. The J gene is TRBJ1-1, the V gene TRBV6-2 or TRBV6-3, with 9 nucleotides matching TRBD1. Germline CDR1 is MNHEY and CDR2 is SVGEGT. The CDR3 sequence is 17 residues long. The V segment lost 0 bases and the J segment 7 bases; nucleotides outside the gene matches: 12. The CDR3 is CASSYSSFGQGKFEAFF. Here the CDR3 DNA reads TGTGCCAGCAGTTACTCGTCTTTCGGACAGGGGAAATTTGAAGCTTTCTTT.

The chain uses TRBV7-9 and TRBJ2-3, with D perhaps TRBD1 or TRBD2 (6 bases each). Trimming took off 5 bases at V and 2 bases at J, with 11 bases between the two ends. Germline-derived CDR1 and CDR2 are SEHNR and FQNEAQ (reference sequence). The CDR3 totals 14 residues. The CDR3 loop reads CASSPRGPTDTQYF. In DNA, the CDR3 is TGTGCCAGCAGCCCCCGGGGGCCCACAGATACGCAGTATTTT.

The table lists this clonotype with many counts. J is TRBJ2-5 and V is TRBV6-2 or TRBV6-3; perhaps TRBD2 as D (7 bases). The germline CDR1 and CDR2 sequences are MNHEY and SVGEGT. The CDR3 is 14 amino acids. V dropped 5 bases and J dropped 4 bases, with 14 bases sitting between them. The CDR3 DNA reads TGTGCCAGCAGTCCGGGCGGGGGCCCAGAGACCCAGTACTTC. Translating it yields CASSPGGGPETQYF.

The rearrangement joins TRBV5-1 to TRBJ1-1; tentatively, D is TRBD1 (5 bases). Germline CDR1 is SGHRS and CDR2 is YFSETQ. The CDR3 spans 13 residues. The V gene lost 5 bases and the J gene lost 3 bases, with 11 bases spanning the gap. The chain's CDR3 is CASRSGPDTEAFF. The DNA of the CDR3 is TGCGCCAGCAGATCAGGGCCTGACACTGAAGCTTTCTTT.

This chain uses TRBV20-1 with TRBJ2-5; 14 bases align to TRBD2. The V segment lost 4 bases and the J segment 4 bases; nucleotides outside the gene matches: 5. Per germline, CDR1 DFQATT and CDR2 SNEGSKA (reference sequence). The CDR3 length is 15 residues. In nucleotides, the CDR3 is TGCAGTGCTACCGGGACTAGCGGGGGATTAGAGACCCAGTACTTC. This sequence encodes CSATGTSGGLETQYF.